Given below is one TCR beta chain in context. It lacks a known antigen. Per-nucleotide qualities are absent, and no much larger clonotype sits a single base away. Library method: the immunoSEQ multiplex PCR assay. TCR beta CDR3 sequencing was performed on DNA from the cultured, isolated CD4+ T cells. Concerning the study's data processing: Non-productive TCR sequences were removed, reads were trimmed to the CDR3 region, and CDR3s of at least 7 amino acids were retained. Antigen-specific clonotypes were identified using the MANAFEST web app by comparison of expansion in peptide wells against reference cultures. For clones to be considered positive, expansion at FDR<0.05 versus reference and all other wells, an odds ratio above 5, and a frequency above 0.1% in two replicate wells were required. A clonotype was defined as cross-reactive if the clonotype was significantly expanded both in SARS-CoV-2 spike wells and in at least one common cold coronavirus spike condition. Levenshtein distance calculated with the stringdist R package was used to assess CDR3 similarity, and unrooted trees were constructed with ape in R 3.6.1. The table was pulled from immuneACCESS by TCRdb, which kept in-frame rearrangements only. Such tables lose some clones; where checked, under half of the loss comes from unresolved V genes, and the rest has no known cause. The V and J calls and clone size come from that table; D and trimming were worked out from the DNA. A total of tens of thousands of clones appear in this sample, roughly 72% of them only once. The ten largest clones add up to under 2% of the sample.

To identify antigen-specific CD4+ T cell clonotypes by their expansion, the ViraFEST assay first stimulated PBMC with viral peptide pools and then applied TCR sequencing. After 10 days of culture, CD4+ T cells were isolated with the EasySep CD4+ T cell isolation kit. None of the healthy vaccine recipients had a prior SARS-CoV-2 infection, which was confirmed by nucleocapsid antibody tests that came back negative both before and after vaccination. A few million PBMC per well were cultured with 8.5 to 10 ug/ml peptides in IMDM containing 5% human AB serum, 8.5 to 10 IU/ml IL-2 and gentamicin. On days 3 and 7, half of the culture medium was replaced with fresh IL-2-containing medium. Unless noted otherwise, every peptide stimulation condition was grown in triplicate wells. PBMC were separated from whole blood using Ficoll-Paque Plus gradient centrifugation and were then either cryopreserved at -140C or used fresh. The overlapping peptide pools covered the spike proteins of SARS-CoV-2 as well as those of the common cold coronaviruses HCoV-NL63, HCoV-OC43 and HCoV-229E. The QIAamp micro DNA kit was used to extract genomic DNA from the cultured CD4+ T cells.

The sample belongs to a study of vaccination effects on CD4 cells after COVID-19 (dated by TCRdb to the early 2020s). For context, the study as a whole: Each participant got two doses of an mRNA SARS-CoV-2 vaccine, either BNT162b2 or mRNA-1273. SARS-CoV-2 spike-specific CD4+ TCR repertoires were compared before and after mRNA vaccination in COVID-19 convalescent patients and in infection-naive vaccine recipients. The full study included approximately nine COVID-19 convalescent patients and several SARS-CoV-2-naive healthy vaccine recipients. Cultures from other donors in the study were sequenced using the Oncomine TCR Beta short-read assay on an Illumina iSeq 100. The investigation overall reported the following: Marked clonal contraction was observed in both infection-induced and vaccine-induced clones at late post-vaccination timepoints, consistent with waning T cell responses. Among healthy vaccine recipients, nearly all vaccine-induced clones were SARS-CoV-2 mono-reactive, and just 1 of 255 was cross-reactive with common cold coronaviruses. Only a small number of convalescent patients were included, and no early post-infection timepoints were available, which limited the study.

The cysteine opens and the phenylalanine closes a CDR3 of 14 amino acids. Only CDR3 DNA is held: 42 bases, read in frame from base 1. V is cut back by 7 bases and J by 2 bases, with 7 bases in the junction unmatched. CDR1 and CDR2 were assigned from the germline V gene as SGHRS and YFSETQ. Sequencing was performed on CD4+ T cells from PBMCs cultured with HCoV-229E spike peptides, taken before COVID-19 vaccination. In light of the paper, this sample's cell subset or site label describes: HCoV-229E spike overlapping peptide pool stimulation. This TCR derives from a human donor who received a COVID-19 vaccine. The rearrangement joined TRBV5-1 to TRBJ2-3; 7 central bases correspond to TRBD1. The DNA is as follows: TGCGCCAGCGGGTCAGGGACAGACACAGATACGCAGTATTTT. Translated, it reads CASGSGTDTDTQYF.